A selection of T cell receptor beta chains follows, all from one sample in a study of cytomegalovirus exposure and HLA in healthy donors. TCRdb keeps only in-frame clones here, not all; method: immunoSEQ multiplex PCR. In the table there are some 160,000 clones, approximately 80% of which are singletons. Sample: PBMCs. The receptors here all came from a male donor in good health and CMV-seropositive. CDR3s include the opening cysteine and the closing phenylalanine or tryptophan. The D gene is left open where the match is weak. For some rows the clone size is stated as once, few or many, or as a class when expanded; others skip it.

abundance: .; v_gene: TRBV5-1; d_gene: TRBD2; j_gene: TRBJ2-4; CDR3nt: TGCGCCAGCAGTAGAGGACTAGCGGGGGGGCTCGAAAACATTCAGTACTTC; CDR3aa: CASSRGLAGGLENIQYF
abundance: .; v_gene: TRBV11-2; d_gene: TRBD2; j_gene: TRBJ2-1; CDR3nt: TGTGCCAGCAGTTTGGGGACTAGCGGGAGATCTGAGCAGTTCTTC; CDR3aa: CASSLGTSGRSEQFF
abundance: once; v_gene: TRBV6-4; d_gene: .; j_gene: TRBJ1-5; CDR3nt: TGTGCCAGCACCTCCTGCCAACTCGGGAGTCAGCCCCAGCATTTT; CDR3aa: CASTSCQLGSQPQHF
abundance: .; v_gene: TRBV7-2; d_gene: .; j_gene: TRBJ1-5; CDR3nt: TGTGCCAGCAGCTTAGGTGGGATAGGAGGTCAGCCCCAGCATTTT; CDR3aa: CASSLGGIGGQPQHF
abundance: .; v_gene: TRBV5-1; d_gene: .; j_gene: TRBJ2-5; CDR3nt: TGCGCCAGCAGCTTCTCACAGGCCCAAGAGACCCAGTACTTC; CDR3aa: CASSFSQAQETQYF
abundance: .; v_gene: TRBV30; d_gene: .; j_gene: TRBJ2-7; CDR3nt: TGTGCCTGGAGAAGGGGGTACGAGCAGTACTTC; CDR3aa: CAWRRGYEQYF
abundance: .; v_gene: TRBV5-8; d_gene: .; j_gene: TRBJ2-2; CDR3nt: TGTGCCAGCATCTCCGGAAGGGACAACTTGAACACCGGGGAGCTGTTTTTT; CDR3aa: CASISGRDNLNTGELFF
abundance: .; v_gene: TRBV7-2; d_gene: .; j_gene: TRBJ1-6; CDR3nt: TGTGCCAGCAGCTTCCCAGGTGCACCCCTCCACTTT; CDR3aa: CASSFPGAPLHF
abundance: .; v_gene: TRBV19; d_gene: .; j_gene: TRBJ2-5; CDR3nt: TGTGCCAGTAGTATGTGGGGTAGCGAAGAGACCCAGTACTTC; CDR3aa: CASSMWGSEETQYF
abundance: .; v_gene: TRBV6-6; d_gene: .; j_gene: TRBJ2-7; CDR3nt: TGTGCCAGCAGACCACAGGGTGGCGAGCAGTACTTC; CDR3aa: CASRPQGGEQYF
abundance: .; v_gene: TRBV29-1; d_gene: TRBD1; j_gene: TRBJ1-1; CDR3nt: TGCAGCGTCAGGGACAGGGTAAACACTGAAGCTTTCTTT; CDR3aa: CSVRDRVNTEAFF
abundance: .; v_gene: TRBV11-2; d_gene: .; j_gene: TRBJ2-2; CDR3nt: TGTGCCAGCAGCTTGGGAGCTATTAACACCGGGGAGCTGTTTTTT; CDR3aa: CASSLGAINTGELFF
abundance: .; v_gene: TRBV9; d_gene: TRBD1; j_gene: TRBJ2-7; CDR3nt: TGTGCCAGCAGCCGGGACAGGGGTAAGAACGAGCAGTACTTC; CDR3aa: CASSRDRGKNEQYF
abundance: once; v_gene: TRBV5-4; d_gene: TRBD1; j_gene: TRBJ1-1; CDR3nt: TGTGCCAGCAGGTACCAGGGGGCGGGGGACACTGAAGCTTTCTTT; CDR3aa: CASRYQGAGDTEAFF
abundance: .; v_gene: TRBV7-9; d_gene: TRBD1; j_gene: TRBJ1-6; CDR3nt: TGTGCCAGCAGCTTAGCTAGACAGGGTAATTCACCCCTCCACTTT; CDR3aa: CASSLARQGNSPLHF
abundance: once; v_gene: TRBV2; d_gene: .; j_gene: TRBJ2-7; CDR3nt: TGTGCCAGCGGGGGCGGTACCTACGAGCAGTACTTC; CDR3aa: CASGGGTYEQYF
abundance: .; v_gene: TRBV29-1; d_gene: TRBD1; j_gene: TRBJ1-1; CDR3nt: TGCAGCGTTGGGGGACAGATGAACACTGAGGCTTTCTTT; CDR3aa: CSVGGQMNTEAFF
abundance: .; v_gene: TRBV18; d_gene: .; j_gene: TRBJ1-1; CDR3nt: TGTGCCAGCTCGGCAGCGGCGAACACTGAAGCTTTCTTT; CDR3aa: CASSAAANTEAFF
abundance: .; v_gene: TRBV11-3; d_gene: TRBD2; j_gene: TRBJ2-1; CDR3nt: TGTGCCAGCGAGCTTAGAGGTAGCGGGGGGAAAAATGAGCAGTTCTTC; CDR3aa: CASELRGSGGKNEQFF
abundance: .; v_gene: TRBV19; d_gene: TRBD1; j_gene: TRBJ1-5; CDR3nt: TGTGCCAGTAGTACAGGCGGGACAGGACCGAATCAGCCCCAGCATTTT; CDR3aa: CASSTGGTGPNQPQHF
abundance: .; v_gene: TRBV30; d_gene: .; j_gene: TRBJ1-2; CDR3nt: TGTGCCTGGAGTGTAACAGAGAACTATGGCTACACCTTC; CDR3aa: CAWSVTENYGYTF
abundance: .; v_gene: TRBV7-6; d_gene: .; j_gene: TRBJ2-4; CDR3nt: TGTGCCAGCAGCTCGGGACATCTGAAGATTCAGTACTTC; CDR3aa: CASSSGHLKIQYF
abundance: .; v_gene: TRBV4-1; d_gene: .; j_gene: TRBJ1-1; CDR3nt: TGCGCCAGCAGCCAAGGGCAGTACCGTACTGAAGCTTTCTTT; CDR3aa: CASSQGQYRTEAFF
abundance: .; v_gene: TRBV5-1; d_gene: .; j_gene: TRBJ1-1; CDR3nt: TGCGCCAGCAGCTCGGGAGCCTTAAACACTGAAGCTTTCTTT; CDR3aa: CASSSGALNTEAFF
abundance: once; v_gene: TRBV2; d_gene: .; j_gene: TRBJ2-3; CDR3nt: TGTGCCAGCAGTGAGGCGCAGGGTCTTTACACAGATACGCAGTATTTT; CDR3aa: CASSEAQGLYTDTQYF
abundance: .; v_gene: TRBV5-1; d_gene: TRBD2; j_gene: TRBJ2-7; CDR3nt: TGCGCCAGCAGCACCGGGACTAGCGGGGTGGACGAGCAGTACTTC; CDR3aa: CASSTGTSGVDEQYF
abundance: .; v_gene: TRBV5-6; d_gene: .; j_gene: TRBJ1-2; CDR3nt: TGTGCCAGCAGTTCACGCCAGGGCTACACCTTC; CDR3aa: CASSSRQGYTF
abundance: .; v_gene: TRBV7-2; d_gene: TRBD1; j_gene: TRBJ1-4; CDR3nt: TGTGCCAGCAGCTTAGTGGGGTCAGGGGGCCCGCTGTTTTTT; CDR3aa: CASSLVGSGGPLFF
abundance: medium-sized; v_gene: TRBV7-2; d_gene: .; j_gene: TRBJ1-1; CDR3nt: TGTGCCAGCAGCCCCGAGGTAACTTTCTTT; CDR3aa: CASSPEVTFF
abundance: once; v_gene: TRBV9; d_gene: TRBD1; j_gene: TRBJ1-2; CDR3nt: TGTGCCAGCAGCGGAGGGGGGACAGCCGGCTATGGCTACACCTTC; CDR3aa: CASSGGGTAGYGYTF
abundance: .; v_gene: TRBV5-6; d_gene: .; j_gene: TRBJ2-7; CDR3nt: TGTGCCAGCAGCCAGGAACACGAGCAGTACTTC; CDR3aa: CASSQEHEQYF
abundance: .; v_gene: TRBV27; d_gene: TRBD1; j_gene: TRBJ1-6; CDR3nt: TGTGCCAGCAGTTCAATACAGGGGGATCAATCACCCCTCCACTTT; CDR3aa: CASSSIQGDQSPLHF
abundance: .; v_gene: TRBV28; d_gene: .; j_gene: TRBJ1-5; CDR3nt: TGTGCCAGCAGTTTACGGGTCCAGGGGCAGCCCCAGCATTTT; CDR3aa: CASSLRVQGQPQHF
abundance: .; v_gene: TRBV30; d_gene: .; j_gene: TRBJ1-1; CDR3nt: TGTGCCTGGAGTCCCGGGGGGATCACTGAAGCTTTCTTT; CDR3aa: CAWSPGGITEAFF
abundance: .; v_gene: TRBV27; d_gene: .; j_gene: TRBJ1-2; CDR3nt: TGTGCCAGCAGCTCCCGACCTCGGACAGCTCACACCTATGGCTACACCTTC; CDR3aa: CASSSRPRTAHTYGYTF
abundance: .; v_gene: TRBV7-9; d_gene: .; j_gene: TRBJ2-7; CDR3nt: TGTGCCAGCACCCTCGGGCAGGGAGAGCAGTACTTC; CDR3aa: CASTLGQGEQYF
abundance: .; v_gene: TRBV5-1; d_gene: TRBD1; j_gene: TRBJ1-2; CDR3nt: TGCGCCAGCAGATCAGGACAGGGGGCAAGAAACGATGGCTACACCTTC; CDR3aa: CASRSGQGARNDGYTF
abundance: few; v_gene: TRBV7-2; d_gene: .; j_gene: TRBJ2-2; CDR3nt: TGTGCCAGCAGCTTAGTTCCACAGCACACCGGGGAGCTGTTTTTT; CDR3aa: CASSLVPQHTGELFF